The rows below give T cell receptor beta chains drawn from one sample of a study of regulatory T cells in long-lasting Graves disease. Each CDR3 protein gets one entry after TCRdb re-called the multiplex PCR reads with MiXCR. The table includes some 350,000 distinct CDR3 sequences, about 16% detected once. Separately, the same data were catalogued under a study of T cells in Graves' hyperthyroidism and ophthalmopathy.

Sequenced material: peripheral blood mononuclear cells (PBMCs), taken at new diagnosis, from a patient treated with antithyroid drugs. The receptors derive from a woman younger than 30 with Graves disease. Each CDR3 is given with its conserved first and last residue. Each record gives: D gene, V gene, clone size, CDR3 length, J gene, CDR3 DNA, CDR3 protein. A D gene is named only where the DNA matches it firmly. A row's size may be missing; if present it is once, few, many or a size class.

.,TRBV15,.,17,TRBJ1-1,TGTGCCACCAGCTCTCCCAACCGAGGGCAGGGTGGCACTGAAGCTTTCTTT,CATSSPNRGQGGTEAFF
TRBD2,TRBV20-1,.,14,TRBJ2-3,TGCAGTGCCAGATTAGCGGGGAGCACAGGTACGCAGTATTTT,CSARLAGSTGTQYF
.,TRBV30,many,15,TRBJ1-4,TGTGCCTGGAGTGTGAAGGCAGGGTGGAATGAAAAACTGTTTTTT,CAWSVKAGWNEKLFF
.,TRBV7-9,few,13,TRBJ1-1,TGTGCCGGGGTCACAGGAGCGAACACTGAAGCTTTCTTT,CAGVTGANTEAFF
.,TRBV20-1,many,18,TRBJ1-1,TGCAGTGCTAGCCCAGACGGCAAGCAGGGTCTAATGAGCACTGAAGCTTTCTTT,CSASPDGKQGLMSTEAFF
TRBD2,TRBV5-1,.,15,TRBJ2-1,TGCGCCAGCAGCAGCCAAGGGACTAGCAGATATGAGCAGTTCTTC,CASSSQGTSRYEQFF
.,TRBV20-1,.,10,TRBJ2-5,TGCAGTGCTACTCAAGAGACCCAGTACTTC,CSATQETQYF
.,TRBV28,many,17,TRBJ2-1,TGTGCCAGCAGTCCTTACCGCGGTTCGACACACTACAATGAGCAGTTCTTC,CASSPYRGSTHYNEQFF
.,TRBV5-6,.,13,TRBJ2-7,TGTGCCAGCAGCTTGGTGGACGAGTACGAGCAGTACTTC,CASSLVDEYEQYF
TRBD2,TRBV9,many,15,TRBJ2-1,TGTGCCAGCAGCGGTAGCGGGGTTTCCTACAATGAGCAGTTCTTC,CASSGSGVSYNEQFF
TRBD1,TRBV28,many,14,TRBJ2-7,TGTGCCAGCAGTTTACAGGGGGCTAGACACGAGCAGTACTTC,CASSLQGARHEQYF
.,TRBV2,many,15,TRBJ2-7,TGTGCCAGCAGGGCTAGGGGACAAAGCTCCTACGAGCAGTACTTC,CASRARGQSSYEQYF
.,TRBV7-3,many,18,TRBJ2-1,TGTGCCAGCAGCTTTTCCGACCGAGTGGGAGGTTCCTACAATGAGCAGTTCTTC,CASSFSDRVGGSYNEQFF
.,TRBV28,many,12,TRBJ2-7,TGTGCCAGCTCGATCGTCACCTACGAGCAGTACTTC,CASSIVTYEQYF
.,TRBV7-8,many,18,TRBJ2-6,TGTGCCAGCAGCTTAGCGCGTTTACCGCGATCTGGGGCCAACGTCCTGACTTTC,CASSLARLPRSGANVLTF
.,TRBV6-1,many,14,TRBJ2-2,TGTGCCAGCAAGGAGGGATCGGACACCGGGGAGCTGTTTTTT,CASKEGSDTGELFF
TRBD1,TRBV30,.,13,TRBJ2-7,TGTGCCCGGACGGGACAGGGGTCCTACGAGCAGTACTTC,CARTGQGSYEQYF
TRBD2,TRBV6-1,.,14,TRBJ2-1,TGTGCCAGCAGTGCTGGGACTAGCGGGAATGAGCAGTTCTTC,CASSAGTSGNEQFF
.,TRBV27,many,14,TRBJ1-4,TGTGCCAGCAGTTTATGGGGTCCTAATGAAAAACTGTTTTTT,CASSLWGPNEKLFF
TRBD2,TRBV9,many,15,TRBJ2-3,TGTGCCAGCAGCGTAGTCACTAGCGGCACAGATACGCAGTATTTT,CASSVVTSGTDTQYF
TRBD2,TRBV18,many,15,TRBJ2-7,TGTGCCAGCTCACCAGGGACTAGCGGGATGGAGGAGCAGTACTTC,CASSPGTSGMEEQYF
.,TRBV7-6,.,14,TRBJ2-2,TGTGCCAGCAGCTTAGGACATTCCACCGGGGAGCTGTTTTTT,CASSLGHSTGELFF
TRBD1,TRBV5-1,many,15,TRBJ1-2,TGCGCCAGCAGCTTCGGAGGACAGGCGAACTATGGCTACACCTTC,CASSFGGQANYGYTF
.,TRBV4-1,few,15,TRBJ1-1,TGCGCCAGCAGCCAAGGCGGGGGGGCCAGCACTGAAGCTTTCTTT,CASSQGGGASTEAFF
TRBD1,TRBV30,many,13,TRBJ2-5,TGTGCCTGGAGCCGGGACAGACAAGAGACCCAGTACTTC,CAWSRDRQETQYF
TRBD2,TRBV5-4,many,15,TRBJ2-7,TGTGCCAGCAGCACGGGACTAGCCGTCCCCTACGAGCAGTACTTC,CASSTGLAVPYEQYF
TRBD1,TRBV28,many,16,TRBJ2-1,TGTGCCAGCAGTTCTCCGGGACAGGGGGCGGTTAATGAGCAGTTCTTC,CASSSPGQGAVNEQFF
TRBD1,TRBV20-1,.,13,TRBJ1-1,TGCAGCTGCTCGACAGGGCGAAACACTGAAGCTTTCTTT,CSCSTGRNTEAFF
TRBD1,TRBV6-1,few,13,TRBJ2-3,TGTGCCAGCACAGGGACAGCCTCAGATACGCAGTATTTT,CASTGTASDTQYF
TRBD1,TRBV27,many,16,TRBJ2-2,TGTGCCAGCAGTTTATGGGACAGGAGAAACACCGGGGAGCTGTTTTTT,CASSLWDRRNTGELFF
TRBD1,TRBV3-1,many,16,TRBJ1-1,TGTGCCAGCAGCCAAGCGGGACAGGCCAGGAACACTGAAGCTTTCTTT,CASSQAGQARNTEAFF
.,TRBV19,.,13,TRBJ1-1,TGTGCCAGTAGTATCCCCCAAGGCCGTGAAGCTTTCTTT,CASSIPQGREAFF
.,TRBV6-1,.,16,TRBJ2-1,TGTGCCAGCAGTGCCAGCGGACACCTATCCTACAATGAGCAGTTCTTC,CASSASGHLSYNEQFF
.,TRBV10-3,many,13,TRBJ2-7,TGTGCCATCAGTGAGCCGGGCCCTCCCGAGCAGTACTTC,CAISEPGPPEQYF
.,TRBV12-3/TRBV12-4,many,16,TRBJ1-2,TGTGCCAGCAGCCAGGACGGCATCCCTAACCAGTATGGCTACACCTTC,CASSQDGIPNQYGYTF
.,TRBV7-9,few,14,TRBJ1-1,TGTGCCAGCAGCTCTACAGGGTCGAGTACTGAAGCTTTCTTT,CASSSTGSSTEAFF
TRBD1,TRBV19,.,14,TRBJ2-3,TGTGCCAGTACCTCGGACAGGTTGACAGATACGCAGTATTTT,CASTSDRLTDTQYF
.,TRBV6-1,many,15,TRBJ1-5,TGTGCCAGCAGTCCGACGGGCAGGGCGGGTCAGCCCCAGCATTTT,CASSPTGRAGQPQHF
.,TRBV2,many,16,TRBJ2-4,TGTGCCAGCAGTAGTGGGGAGGACGTTGTCAAAAACATTCAGTACTTC,CASSSGEDVVKNIQYF
.,TRBV27,many,13,TRBJ1-1,TGTGCCAGCAGGGGTTATGGGGACACTGAAGCTTTCTTT,CASRGYGDTEAFF